These 31 T cell receptor beta chains originate from one sample sequenced in a study of T cell responses to AZD1222 COVID-19 vaccine. Here immunoSEQ multiplex PCR was the method, and the copy in TCRdb shows in-frame clones only, minus some. The sample includes some 120,000 clones, over 75% of them seen just once. This sample comprised peripheral blood, obtained on day 0 of AZD1222 vaccination. The receptor source for this set is an adult in good health.

The J gene is TRBJ2-1, the V gene TRBV19, with D perhaps being TRBD1 or TRBD2 (7 bases each). The CDR3 contains 13 residues. Germline CDR1 reads LNHDA; CDR2 reads SQIVND (reference sequence). Trimming took 1 base from V and 8 from J, leaving 9 bases between them. The CDR3 is CASSIAGGDEQFF. The CDR3 DNA sequence: TGTGCCAGTAGTATAGCAGGGGGGGATGAGCAGTTCTTC. Drawing the rest from reference TRBV19 and TRBJ2-1, the complete variable domain is DGGITQSPKYLFRKEGQNVTLSCEQNLNHDAMYWYRQDPGQGLRLIYYSQIVNDFQKGDIAEGYSVSREKKESFPLTVTSAQKNPTAFYLCASSIAGGDEQFFGPGTRLTVL.

V and J are TRBV2 and TRBJ2-1; D is undetermined. Trimming shortened V by 5 bases and J by 3 bases, and 8 bases separated the two germline ends. CDR3 length: 13 amino acids. Germline V gene data show CDR1 as SNHLY and CDR2 as FYNNEI. The CDR3 loop reads CASSLTLYNEQFF. CDR3 DNA sequence: TGTGCCAGCAGTCTGACGCTCTACAATGAGCAGTTCTTC. Full variable domain (missing parts from reference TRBV2 and TRBJ2-1): EPEVTQTPSHQVTQMGQEVILRCVPISNHLYFYWYRQILGQKVEFLVSFYNNEISEKSEIFDDQFSVERPDGSNFTLKIRSTKLEDSAMYFCASSLTLYNEQFFGPGTRLTVL.

The V gene is TRBV5-1, the J gene TRBJ2-5; D is tentatively TRBD1 or TRBD2 (5 bases each). V lost 4 bases and J 2 bases, leaving 15 bases between the germline ends. The CDR3 has 15 residues. The germline V gene encodes CDR1 SGHRS and CDR2 YFSETQ. The CDR3 DNA follows: TGCGCCAGCAGCCAGAACCCAGGGAGACAAGAGACCCAGTACTTC. It encodes CASSQNPGRQETQYF.

The chain links TRBV5-1 to TRBJ2-7; 8 nucleotides line up with TRBD1. This CDR3 has 15 amino acids. The germline V gene encodes CDR1 SGHRS and CDR2 YFSETQ. V shed 3 bases, J shed 2 bases, and the junction held 7 bases outside the gene matches. The CDR3, as DNA: TGCGCCAGCAGCTGGGCCCCGGGACAGGCCTACGAGCAGTACTTC. It yields the protein CASSWAPGQAYEQYF.

The chain uses TRBV5-1 and TRBJ2-7; 8 bases fit TRBD1. CDR3 size: 15 residues. Looked up from germline, CDR1 is SGHRS and CDR2 is YFSETQ. With 2 bases clipped from V and 6 bases from J, the junction kept 10 bases outside the gene matches. The CDR3 protein is CASSFAGTGAGEQYF. In DNA, the CDR3 is TGCGCCAGCAGCTTTGCCGGGACAGGCGCCGGCGAGCAGTACTTC.

The chain couples TRBV12-3 or TRBV12-4 to TRBJ2-2, with 8 bases matching TRBD1. Unmatched junction bases numbered 1, after V lost 6 bases and J lost 4 bases. The CDR3 extends over 13 amino acids. The CDR3 here is CASRTGGTGELFF. The DNA of the CDR3 is TGTGCCAGCAGAACAGGGGGCACCGGGGAGCTGTTTTTT.

V is TRBV7-2 and J is TRBJ1-5; the D is unclear. This CDR3 has 13 residues. The ends were cut back, 5 bases at V and 4 bases at J, with 9 bases in the middle. Per the germline V gene, CDR1 is SGHTA and CDR2 is FQGNSA. The CDR3 loop reads CASSPQKNQPQHF. The CDR3 nucleotides read TGTGCCAGCAGCCCCCAGAAGAATCAGCCCCAGCATTTT. Complete variable domain (other parts from reference TRBV7-2 and TRBJ1-5): GAGVSQSPSNKVTEKGKDVELRCDPISGHTALYWYRQSLGQGLEFLIYFQGNSAPDKSGLPSDRFSAERTGGSVSTLTIQRTQQEDSAVYLCASSPQKNQPQHFGDGTRLSIL.

J is TRBJ2-1 and V is TRBV4-1; 11 bases fit TRBD2. The J segment lost 4 bases and the V segment lost 4 bases, leaving 3 bases of the junction unmatched. From germline, CDR1 is MGHRA and CDR2 YSYEKL. The CDR3 spans 15 residues. The CDR3 protein is CASSLAGGGYNEQFF. CDR3 nucleotide sequence: TGCGCCAGCAGCCTAGCGGGAGGGGGATACAATGAGCAGTTCTTC.

The J gene is TRBJ2-5, the V gene TRBV11-2; unclear D gene. This CDR3 has 14 amino acids. V gave up 0 bases and J gave up 2 bases, with 7 bases separating them. The germline V gene encodes CDR1 SGHAT and CDR2 FQNNGV. CDR3: CASSLEWEQETQYF. CDR3 DNA: TGTGCCAGCAGCTTAGAATGGGAACAAGAGACCCAGTACTTC.

V usage is TRBV6-1 and J usage is TRBJ2-1; 8 nucleotides match TRBD2. The CDR3 is 15 residues long. J lost 3 bases, V lost 2 bases, and 3 bases had no gene match. Germline V lookup: CDR1 MNHNS, CDR2 SASEGT. The CDR3 nucleotides are TGTGCCAGCAGTGAATCAGCGGGGGACTACAATGAGCAGTTCTTC. It translates to CASSESAGDYNEQFF.

The rearrangement uses TRBV7-3 and TRBJ2-2, with D possibly being TRBD2 (5 bases). V gave up 8 bases and J gave up 3 bases, with 16 bases separating them. The CDR3 is made up of 15 amino acids. CDR1 and CDR2 (germline): SGHTA, FQGTGA. The CDR3 region has the DNA TGTGCCAGCGGACCTGGTCTCGGGGACACCGGGGAGCTGTTTTTT. This sequence encodes CASGPGLGDTGELFF.

This clone has a single count. The V and J genes are TRBV19 and TRBJ1-3, with D possibly matching TRBD1 (6 bases). The CDR3 spans 16 residues. Germline lookup yields CDR1 LNHDA and CDR2 SQIVND (reference sequence). Deletions cut 2 bases from V and 4 bases from J, with 15 bases between. As DNA, the CDR3 is TGTGCCAGTAGTATACTTGACAGGATGGCCGGAAACACCATATATTTT. It encodes CASSILDRMAGNTIYF. Full variable domain (outside the CDR3, taken from reference TRBV19 and TRBJ1-3): DGGITQSPKYLFRKEGQNVTLSCEQNLNHDAMYWYRQDPGQGLRLIYYSQIVNDFQKGDIAEGYSVSREKKESFPLTVTSAQKNPTAFYLCASSILDRMAGNTIYFGEGSWLTVV.

V is TRBV29-1 and J is TRBJ1-1; 7 nucleotides align to TRBD1. The CDR3 covers 14 residues. V lost 4 bases to trimming and J lost 2 bases; unmatched junction nucleotides: 7. Germline assignment: CDR1 SQVTM and CDR2 ANQGSEA. The CDR3 DNA reads as TGCAGCGTTGGGTTAGACAGGGTAAACACTGAAGCTTTCTTT. Its translation is CSVGLDRVNTEAFF.

The rearrangement uses TRBV12-3 or TRBV12-4 and TRBJ2-5, with D uncertain. Trimming left V 2 bases short and J 5 bases short, with 6 bases between. The CDR3 sequence is 12 residues long. The CDR3 sequence: CASSLNRETQYF. CDR3 in DNA: TGTGCCAGCAGTTTAAACCGGGAGACCCAGTACTTC.

The J gene is TRBJ2-7, the V gene TRBV19; 8 bases agree with TRBD1. This CDR3 contains 13 residues. The V segment lost 10 bases and the J segment 3 bases; nucleotides outside the gene matches: 8. Germline-derived CDR1 and CDR2 are LNHDA and SQIVND (reference sequence). CDR3 sequence reads: CATEETGGYEQYF. CDR3 sequence (DNA): TGTGCCACCGAAGAAACAGGGGGCTACGAGCAGTACTTC.

V gene TRBV5-6 combines with J gene TRBJ1-2; tentatively, D is TRBD1 (5 bases). V was trimmed by 0 bases and J by 5 bases, leaving 11 bases between them. Germline V gene lookup returns CDR1 SGHDT and CDR2 YYEEEE. This CDR3 contains 14 residues. DNA of the CDR3: TGTGCCAGCAGCTTGGGACAGAAGCTTTATGGCTACACCTTC. Its protein product is CASSLGQKLYGYTF.

This clone was seen only once. V gene TRBV2 combines with J gene TRBJ2-7; D not certain. Germline CDR1 and CDR2: SNHLY and FYNNEI. The CDR3 length is 13 residues. Trimming removed 4 bases at V and 4 bases at J, with 11 bases between. The CDR3 loop is CASSVETIYEQYF. CDR3 DNA: TGTGCCAGCAGTGTCGAAACGATTTACGAGCAGTACTTC.

The V and J genes are TRBV28 and TRBJ1-5; D not certain. The V and J ends lost 3 bases and 0 bases respectively, with 9 bases between them. Germline V lookup: CDR1 MDHEN, CDR2 SYDVKM. The length of the CDR3 is 15 residues. The CDR3: CASSFPRGSNQPQHF. CDR3 coding DNA: TGTGCCAGCAGTTTTCCCCGGGGTAGCAATCAGCCCCAGCATTTT.

V gene TRBV5-4 combines with J gene TRBJ2-7; perhaps TRBD1 as D (7 bases). The CDR3 sequence is 17 residues long. V lost 4 bases to trimming and J lost 6 bases, with 26 bases between them. CDR1 is SGHNT and CDR2 is YYREEE in the germline V gene (reference sequence). CDR3 region: CASSPGGGGYWGSEQYF. In nucleotides, the CDR3 is TGTGCCAGCAGCCCAGGGGGAGGAGGGTACTGGGGCTCCGAGCAGTACTTC.

The V and J genes are TRBV6-2 or TRBV6-3 and TRBJ1-1; TRBD1 might be the D (5 bases). Trimming pared 5 bases from V and 0 bases from J, leaving 16 bases between. This CDR3 has 16 residues. Germline values: CDR1 MNHEY, CDR2 SVGEGT. The CDR3 protein is CASSRGDGTLNTEAFF. The DNA for the CDR3 is TGTGCCAGCAGTCGAGGGGACGGAACCTTGAACACTGAAGCTTTCTTT.

The rearrangement uses TRBV18 and TRBJ1-1; D gene ambiguous. Germline CDR1 is KGHSH and CDR2 is LQKENI. The V end was cut by 3 bases, the J end by 6 bases, with 23 bases between. CDR3 length equals 17 residues. The CDR3 nucleotides are TGTGCCAGCTCACCTTACTCGCCGGTCCTGGAGAGGGCTGAAGCTTTCTTT. Amino acid sequence: CASSPYSPVLERAEAFF.

The CDR3 nucleotides read TGTGCCAGCAGCTCACCGTTACGGGGGGGAAACACCGGGGAGCTGTTTTTT. The encoded protein is CASSSPLRGGNTGELFF. The chain recombines TRBV11-3 with TRBJ2-2; 8 nucleotides align to TRBD2. Trimming removed 4 bases from V and 2 bases from J; junction bases left unmatched: 9. CDR1 is SGHNT and CDR2 is YENEEA in the germline V gene. The CDR3 sequence is 17 residues long.

J is TRBJ2-7 and V is TRBV7-6, with 10 bases identical to TRBD1. After removal of 5 bases from V and 3 bases from J, the junction contained 7 bases not matched to a gene. The CDR3 loop spans 15 amino acids. The germline V gene encodes CDR1 SGHVS and CDR2 FNYEAQ. The CDR3 is CASSRAGTGVYEQYF. CDR3 sequence (DNA): TGTGCCAGCAGCCGGGCTGGGACAGGGGTCTACGAGCAGTACTTC.

The V gene is TRBV5-1, the J gene TRBJ1-1; 7 nucleotides align to TRBD1. The CDR3 consists of 16 residues. V shed 0 bases and J 2 bases; nucleotides not matched to a gene: 7. The germline V gene has CDR1 SGHRS and CDR2 YFSETQ. The CDR3 here is CASSLGIGTVNTEAFF. Here the CDR3 DNA reads TGCGCCAGCAGCTTGGGAATTGGGACAGTCAACACTGAAGCTTTCTTT.

The J gene is TRBJ2-1, the V gene TRBV27; 7 nucleotides agree with TRBD2. The CDR3 is made up of 16 amino acids. With V trimmed by 3 bases and J by 4 bases, 9 bases remained unmatched. Germline loops: CDR1 MNHEY, CDR2 SMNVEV (reference sequence). This chain's CDR3 is CASSFLPSGVYNEQFF. The CDR3 bases are TGTGCCAGCAGTTTTCTACCTAGCGGAGTTTACAATGAGCAGTTCTTC.

This chain links TRBV10-1 with TRBJ2-5; no clear D. Germline V gene lookup returns CDR1 WNHNN and CDR2 SYGVQD (reference sequence). V lost 2 bases and J lost 0, with 7 bases in between. The CDR3 spans 14 residues. CDR3 bases: TGCGCCAGCAGTGAGACAGCCGACCAAGAGACCCAGTACTTC. Protein sequence: CASSETADQETQYF.

This chain uses TRBV7-3 with TRBJ2-7, with 15 bases fitting TRBD2. This CDR3 comprises 15 residues. The germline CDR1 and CDR2 sequences are SGHTA and FQGTGA. After removal of 4 bases from V and 6 bases from J, the junction contained 4 bases not matched to a gene. DNA of the CDR3: TGTGCCAGCAGCTCGGGACTAGCGGGGGGAGGCGAGCAGTACTTC. Its protein is CASSSGLAGGGEQYF.

V and J are TRBV5-4 and TRBJ1-1; D may be TRBD1 (5 bases). Germline V lookup: CDR1 SGHNT, CDR2 YYREEE (reference sequence). Trimming left V 4 bases short and J 2 bases short, with 9 bases between. This CDR3 has 13 residues. CDR3 sequence: CASSLGGNTEAFF. The DNA for the CDR3 is TGTGCCAGCAGCCTCGGGGGAAACACTGAAGCTTTCTTT.

The chain couples TRBV11-3 to TRBJ2-1; D may correspond to TRBD1 or TRBD2 (5 bases each). V lost 3 bases and J 6 bases, leaving 15 bases between the germline ends. CDR1 and CDR2 from the germline V gene are SGHNT and YENEEA. The CDR3 totals 15 residues. CDR3 sequence reads: CASSLGEVASNEQFF. CDR3 DNA sequence: TGTGCCAGCAGCTTGGGGGAAGTGGCCTCCAATGAGCAGTTCTTC.

This chain joins TRBV19 and TRBJ1-6; 10 positions match TRBD1. Trimming took 4 bases from V and 8 from J; bases not matched to a gene: 5. Germline V gene lookup returns CDR1 LNHDA and CDR2 SQIVND (reference sequence). The CDR3 spans 15 residues. CDR3 bases: TGTGCCAGTAGTACGACAGGGGGCGCAGATTCACCCCTCCACTTT. It translates to CASSTTGGADSPLHF.

CDR3 residues: CASSRGVAGHQETQYF. The CDR3, as DNA: TGCGCCAGCAGCCGCGGAGTAGCGGGTCATCAAGAGACCCAGTACTTC. The chain joins TRBV5-1 to TRBJ2-5; the match to TRBD2 covers 7 bases. The CDR3 is 16 residues long. The germline V gene encodes CDR1 SGHRS and CDR2 YFSETQ. Losses at the gene ends were 4 bases for V and 2 bases for J; bases not matched to a gene: 11.